This TCR beta chain is from a study of T cells in Graves' hyperthyroidism and ophthalmopathy (dated by TCRdb to between 2019 and 2020). About the study as a whole: Peripheral blood was sampled at the time of initial diagnosis, prior to any treatment. According to the paper, TCR Vbeta CDR3 sequencing was carried out on around 140 peripheral blood samples, which came from approximately 41 ophthalmopathy, 80 or so hyperthyroidism and approximately 17 progressor patients. For training and testing, the 100 or so patients in the discovery cohort were randomly divided in a 7:3 ratio. To identify distinguishing TCR V-J signatures, a discovery cohort of around 98 patients was used, comprising 43 with Graves' ophthalmopathy and some 60 with stable Graves' hyperthyroidism. Following sampling, methimazole starting at 30 mg daily was given to hyperthyroidism patients, and high-dose intravenous methylprednisolone was given to ophthalmopathy patients. In roughly six Graves' hyperthyroidism patients, the study also compared T-cell repertoires from thyroid tissue with T-cell repertoires from blood. Prospective prediction of ophthalmopathy was tested in an independent validation cohort consisting of 18 to 20 hyperthyroidism patients and some 15 patients who later progressed to ophthalmopathy. General study outcomes and caveats: Sample size was not statistically predetermined, and blinding of investigators to group allocation was not performed. Ophthalmopathy was separated from stable hyperthyroidism by a 13 V-J signature model, with over 85% sensitivity and about 81% specificity obtained in cross-validation and 80%/75% obtained in testing. Most expanded thyroid clonotypes (frequency above 0.001) were also found in blood, which suggests that blood repertoires may mirror thyroid immune responses. In validation, the model predicted progression to ophthalmopathy with over 65% sensitivity and roughly 72% specificity, a median of around six months before onset.

Stable Graves' hyperthyroidism was defined as no progression to ophthalmopathy during 18 months of follow-up. Hyperthyroidism patients were newly diagnosed, had a disease duration of under 2 months, and were aged 18 to 65 years. The study excluded patients with uncontrolled infections, other autoimmune diseases, pregnancy or lactation. Clinical symptoms, serum thyroxine and TRAb, thyroid ultrasound, and orbital computed tomography formed the basis for the diagnoses. Ficoll-Paque density gradient centrifugation was used to isolate PBMCs from about 10 ml of fresh peripheral blood. Total RNA was extracted with Trizol reagent, and quality was checked on an Agilent 2100 Bioanalyzer. Amplification of TCR beta CDR3 regions was carried out from RNA transcripts. The TCR CDR3 was subjected to a first round of RT-PCR using the HTBI primer set and the Qiagen OneStep RT-PCR kit. The libraries were constructed in a second round of multiplex PCR and then size-selected and purified. Libraries were sequenced paired-end with 100 bp reads on an Illumina HiSeq2000. The study's processing was this. SOAPnuke was used to process the raw data, removing reads that contained adapters or uncalled bases, had a mean Phred below 15, or lacked an exact match to the constant primer or identifier. High-quality paired reads were merged with COPE v1.2.5, and unique nucleotide sequences were defined as clonotypes. Clonotypes were aligned to IMGT TRBV, TRBD and TRBJ reference segments using MiTCR v1.1. The analysis was restricted to V-J combinations with a frequency above 0.0001, which together covered 99% to 99.2% of the repertoires. A TCS score was defined as the ratio of F50 (clonal expansion) to E x V (chaos), with BLOSUM62-based TCRdist applied between CDR3 peptides within each V-J. Welch's t-statistics and random forest reduced roughly 500 V-J features to 10 to 15, which were used in a naive Bayes classifier (R e1071). TCRdb reworked the public reads: Q25 trimming with fastp, MiXCR clone assembly, productive beta chains retained. Entries that share a CDR3 protein sequence are merged under the most common genes and DNA. The V and J calls and clone size come from TCRdb's table, not from the authors' own analysis. The sample records approximately 430,000 distinct CDR3 sequences, 15% to 18% of which are singletons. The ten largest clonotypes hold around an eighth of the sample.

This clonotype was recorded many times. There is no known antigen for this receptor. Base-call qualities are not available, and no considerably larger clone is one nucleotide away. The receptor was isolated from a woman between 18 and 30 years old with Graves' hyperthyroidism. The sequencing sample was made of blood.

The sequenced DNA: TGTGCCAGCCGAGGGGTAGCGGGGGATACGCAGTATTTT. Its amino acids are CASRGVAGDTQYF. The chain couples TRBV2 to TRBJ2-3, with TRBD2 identical over 8 junction bases. Trimming leaves V shorter by 8 bases and J shorter by 6 bases, with the junction holding 7 bases beyond the gene matches. As encoded in the germline V gene, CDR1 is SNHLY while CDR2 is FYNNEI. The CDR3 spans 13 residues, from the cysteine through the phenylalanine. Only the CDR3 part of the read is kept: 39 bases, read in frame from the first base.